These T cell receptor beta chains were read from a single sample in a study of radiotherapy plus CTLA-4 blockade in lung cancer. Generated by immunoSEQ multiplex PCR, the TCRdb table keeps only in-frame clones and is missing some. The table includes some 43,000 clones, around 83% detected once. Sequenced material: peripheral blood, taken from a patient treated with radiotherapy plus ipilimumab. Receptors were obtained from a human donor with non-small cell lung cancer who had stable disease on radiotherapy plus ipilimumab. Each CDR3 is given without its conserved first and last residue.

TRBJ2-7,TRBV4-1,ASSHSTGGPSYEQY
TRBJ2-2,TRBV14,ASSLTVANTGELF
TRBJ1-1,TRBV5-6,ASSPWDRVGMGAF
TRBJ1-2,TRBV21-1,ASSRGRGRTNYGYT
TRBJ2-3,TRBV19,ASNGGRTDTQY
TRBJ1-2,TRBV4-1,ASSQEEGYNYGYT
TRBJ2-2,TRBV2,ASGGLAETNTGELF
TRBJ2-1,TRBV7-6,ASSLEPGGGVDEQF
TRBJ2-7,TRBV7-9,ASSRLGGRSSYEQY
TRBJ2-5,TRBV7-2,ASSLIPGTSGETQY
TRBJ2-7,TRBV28,ASEGATYEQY
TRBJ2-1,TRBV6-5,ASGGRGPGEQF
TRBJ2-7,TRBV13,ASSANRGSSYEQY
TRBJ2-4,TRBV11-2,ASSQGRYSDIQY
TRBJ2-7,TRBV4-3,ASSQDPSGSFYEQY
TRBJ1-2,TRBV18,ASSDSGTGYT
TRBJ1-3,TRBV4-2,ASSHVSTGGAGSGNTIY